Below are 10 T cell receptor beta chains sequenced from a single sample in a study of Tregs in tolerant kidney transplant recipients. Using immunoSEQ multiplex PCR, the repertoire was profiled, and TCRdb retains in-frame clones only, with some absent. The table shows some 88,000 clones, with around nine tenths occurring only once. The sample taken for sequencing was CD8+ T cells from blood. The receptors come from a human donor in good health.

The rearrangement links TRBV6-5 to TRBJ2-2, with D possibly matching TRBD1 (6 bases). Trimming removed 7 bases from V and 4 bases from J, with 10 bases in between. CDR3 size: 13 residues. Germline CDR1 is MNHEY and CDR2 is SVGAGI. CDR3 amino acids: CASIDRFTGELFF. The CDR3 nucleotides read TGTGCCAGCATCGACAGGTTCACCGGGGAGCTGTTTTTT.

The rearrangement joins TRBV5-1 to TRBJ2-7; possibly TRBD1 or TRBD2 for D (6 bases each). CDR1 is SGHRS and CDR2 is YFSETQ in the germline V gene. The CDR3 covers 18 residues. V lost 4 bases to trimming and J lost 5 bases, with 28 bases between them. CDR3 DNA: TGCGCCAGCAGCCCCCGGACAGCCGGGGGATTGGGATCTGACGAGCAGTACTTC. Its protein product is CASSPRTAGGLGSDEQYF.

This rearrangement joins TRBV27 to TRBJ1-2, with TRBD1 as a possible D gene (5 bases). The germline V gene has CDR1 MNHEY and CDR2 SMNVEV (reference sequence). V lost 0 bases and J 4 bases, leaving 9 bases between the germline ends. The CDR3 consists of 14 residues. The CDR3 nucleotides are TGTGCCAGCAGTTTATCGGTGGGGGTCTATGGCTACACCTTC. Translating it yields CASSLSVGVYGYTF.

The rearrangement links TRBV4-2 to TRBJ2-2, with unresolved D. V was trimmed by 4 bases and J by 3 bases, leaving 12 bases between them. CDR3 length: 15 amino acids. The V gene's germline CDR1 is LGHNA and CDR2 YNFKEQ. The CDR3 is CASSPPEQDTGELFF. The DNA of the CDR3 is TGTGCCAGCAGCCCCCCTGAGCAGGACACCGGGGAGCTGTTTTTT.

The chain carries TRBV12-2 and TRBJ2-1; the DNA was not compared with TRBD2, the D call given in the table. TRBV12-2 is shown as a pseudogene. The CDR3 contains 15 residues. Written as DNA, the CDR3 is TGTGCAAGTCGCTCCAGGGACGGGAGCTACAATGAGCAGTTCTTC. Its protein product is CASRSRDGSYNEQFF.

J is TRBJ2-1 and V is TRBV7-9; D is uncertain. Looked up from germline, CDR1 is SEHNR and CDR2 is FQNEAQ (reference sequence). There are 11 residues in the CDR3. Deletions cut 2 bases from V and 5 bases from J, with 1 base between. CDR3 sequence (DNA): TGTGCCAGCAGCTTACACAATGAGCAGTTCTTC. This encodes CASSLHNEQFF.

This clone came up once. The chain couples TRBV9 to TRBJ1-5; the D gene is possibly TRBD1 (5 bases). Per the germline V gene, CDR1 is SGDLS and CDR2 is YYNGEE. The CDR3 is 14 residues long. V was cut by 4 bases and J by 7 bases, with 15 bases left in between. The CDR3 is CASSLGGDPQPQHF. DNA for the CDR3: TGTGCCAGCAGCCTCGGGGGGGATCCCCAGCCCCAGCATTTT.

The chain links TRBV9 to TRBJ2-1; D is ambiguous. Germline CDR1 and CDR2: SGDLS and YYNGEE. The CDR3 covers 12 residues. Trimming took 3 bases from V and 7 from J, leaving 8 bases between them. The CDR3 spells CASSGQINEQFF. In DNA, the CDR3 is TGTGCCAGCAGCGGGCAGATTAATGAGCAGTTCTTC.

The chain couples TRBV6-5 to TRBJ1-2; 7 bases map to TRBD1. CDR3 size: 14 residues. Germline CDR1 reads MNHEY; CDR2 reads SVGAGI. The V gene end was trimmed by 3 bases and the J gene end by 4 bases; junction bases not matched to a gene: 5. CDR3 sequence reads: CASSYAPGGYGYTF. CDR3 DNA sequence: TGTGCCAGCAGTTATGCTCCAGGGGGCTATGGCTACACCTTC.

The J gene is TRBJ2-7, the V gene TRBV2; tentatively, D is TRBD1 (6 bases). CDR1 SNHLY and CDR2 FYNNEI come from the germline V gene. V lost 4 bases, J lost 4 bases, and 11 bases lay in between. The CDR3 loop spans 13 amino acids. CDR3 DNA: TGTGCCAGCAGTGCTTTGGACAGTTACGAGCAGTACTTC. This codes for CASSALDSYEQYF. The full variable domain, its missing parts supplied by reference TRBV2 and TRBJ2-7, is EPEVTQTPSHQVTQMGQEVILRCVPISNHLYFYWYRQILGQKVEFLVSFYNNEISEKSEIFDDQFSVERPDGSNFTLKIRSTKLEDSAMYFCASSALDSYEQYFGPGTRLTVT.